Each of the 11 T cell receptor beta chains below was sequenced from the same sample in a study of OX40 agonist ivuxolimab in advanced cancers. TCRdb's copy holds only in-frame clones and misses some; the assay was immunoSEQ multiplex PCR. Of about 55,000 clones in the sample, approximately 83% are singletons; the top ten hold roughly 13%. The sample was CD4+ or CD8+ T cells sorted from blood, taken in a trial of the OX40 agonist ivuxolimab. The receptors come from an adult with an advanced solid tumor such as melanoma, head and neck, liver or kidney cancer.

The rearrangement uses TRBV6-6 and TRBJ2-1, with 9 bases lining up with TRBD1. Germline assignment: CDR1 MNHNY and CDR2 SVGAGI (reference sequence). The ends lost 9 bases at V and 2 bases at J; junction bases unmatched: 2. The CDR3 spans 13 residues. This CDR3 reads CASGTGTYNEQFF. CDR3 DNA: TGTGCCAGTGGGACAGGGACCTACAATGAGCAGTTCTTC.

The chain is built from TRBV9 and TRBJ2-7; a possible D gene is TRBD1 (5 bases). Germline-derived CDR1 and CDR2 are SGDLS and YYNGEE. This CDR3 contains 13 residues. V lost 3 bases and J 3 bases, leaving 10 bases between the germline ends. The CDR3 loop is CASSASGIYEQYF. The CDR3 DNA follows: TGTGCCAGCAGCGCCTCAGGGATCTACGAGCAGTACTTC.

The chain uses TRBV28 and TRBJ2-7; a weak D match, TRBD1 (6 bases). Trimming took 10 bases from V and 2 from J, leaving 12 bases between them. Per germline, CDR1 MDHEN and CDR2 SYDVKM. This CDR3 is 12 amino acids long. For the CDR3, the DNA is TGTGCCACTGAAAGGACAGCCTACGAGCAGTACTTC. Protein: CATERTAYEQYF. Variable domain in full (rest from reference TRBV28 and TRBJ2-7): DVKVTQSSRYLVKRTGEKVFLECVQDMDHENMFWYRQDPGLGLRLIYFSYDVKMKEKGDIPEGYSVSREKKERFSLILESASTNQTSMYLCATERTAYEQYFGPGTRLTVT.

The rearrangement joins TRBV19 to TRBJ2-7; TRBD1 aligns across 7 bases. This CDR3 is built from 15 residues. Germline V gene sequence: CDR1 LNHDA, CDR2 SQIVND (reference sequence). The ends lost 4 bases at V and 4 bases at J; junction bases unmatched: 10. CDR3 sequence (DNA): TGTGCCAGTAGTAGACCGGGACAGCCCGAATACGAGCAGTACTTC. This translates into CASSRPGQPEYEQYF. The whole variable domain, filled in from reference TRBV19 and TRBJ2-7, reads DGGITQSPKYLFRKEGQNVTLSCEQNLNHDAMYWYRQDPGQGLRLIYYSQIVNDFQKGDIAEGYSVSREKKESFPLTVTSAQKNPTAFYLCASSRPGQPEYEQYFGPGTRLTVT.

This clone was found once. The chain recombines TRBV27 with TRBJ2-1; 7 nucleotides match TRBD2. This CDR3 region has 15 residues. The germline CDR1 and CDR2 sequences are MNHEY and SMNVEV (reference sequence). V dropped 2 bases and J dropped 4; count of bases not matched to a gene: 5. The CDR3 sequence is CASSLESGAYNEQFF. As DNA, the CDR3 is TGTGCCAGCAGTTTAGAGAGCGGGGCTTACAATGAGCAGTTCTTC.

The V call is TRBV5-1, the J call TRBJ1-2; 10 nucleotides agree with TRBD1. Germline V gives CDR1 SGHRS, CDR2 YFSETQ. Germline trimming cut 2 bases from V and 4 bases from J; bases unmatched to any gene: 8. This CDR3 contains 16 residues. CDR3 region: CASSFTRQGAVYGYTF. The CDR3 coding sequence is TGCGCCAGCAGCTTTACCCGACAGGGGGCTGTCTATGGCTACACCTTC.

The rearrangement links TRBV27 to TRBJ2-1; D is perhaps TRBD1 or TRBD2 (5 bases each). Germline values: CDR1 MNHEY, CDR2 SMNVEV (reference sequence). V was shortened by 2 bases and J by 7 bases, with 12 bases between the two germline ends. The CDR3 runs to 14 residues. The CDR3: CASSLDGGPNEQFF. CDR3 bases: TGTGCCAGCAGTTTAGATGGGGGTCCTAATGAGCAGTTCTTC.

The chain employs TRBV2 and TRBJ1-1; D remains unclear. The V end lost 3 bases, the J end lost 4 bases, and 15 bases lay between the germline ends. In germline, CDR1 is SNHLY, CDR2 FYNNEI. The CDR3 is 15 amino acids. In DNA form, the CDR3 reads TGTGCCAGCAGTGAGACCTTGACCTTGTCCACTGAAGCTTTCTTT. Translation gives CASSETLTLSTEAFF.

The chain carries TRBV6-1 and TRBJ2-1, with D perhaps assigned TRBD1 or TRBD2 (6 bases each). Looked up from germline, CDR1 is MNHNS and CDR2 is SASEGT. This CDR3 is built from 14 residues. Trimming took 7 bases from V and 9 from J, leaving 19 bases between them. The CDR3, as DNA: TGTGCCAGCAAACCGTGGGGGCGGGGATCTGAGCAGTTCTTC. It translates to CASKPWGRGSEQFF.

This clone was recorded a few times. No conserved phenylalanine or tryptophan ends this CDR3, so it is likely a read error. The CDR3 region has the DNA TGCGCCAGCAGCCAAGATGGGCCCAACTATAATTCACCCCTCCACCTT. It translates to CASSQDGPNYNSPLHL. The chain carries TRBV4-1 and TRBJ1-6; D gene uncertain. Trimming cost V 0 bases and J 3 bases, with 9 bases left between them. Germline V gene lookup returns CDR1 MGHRA and CDR2 YSYEKL. The CDR3 contains 16 residues.

The chain employs TRBV10-3 and TRBJ1-5; D is uncertain. V lost 0 bases to trimming and J lost 2 bases, with 14 bases between them. The CDR3 loop spans 17 amino acids. The V gene's germline CDR1 is ENHRY and CDR2 SYGVKD. In nucleotides, the CDR3 is TGTGCCATCAGTGAGTCAGCCGGGGAAAGGGGCAATCAGCCCCAGCATTTT. It translates to CAISESAGERGNQPQHF.